The TCR beta chain under discussion was sequenced for a study of cytomegalovirus exposure and HLA in healthy donors. About the study: In an earlier analysis, 90 million to 130 million unique TCR beta sequences were found from 150 million to 200 million T cells.

The CDR3 has 15 residues. Germline values: CDR1 MDHEN, CDR2 SYDVKM. Trimming removed 2 bases at V and 0 bases at J, with 8 bases between. 60 Vbeta and 13 Jbeta primers were used in PCR. As handled by the study authors: About 10 million shared chains were among the roughly 80 million unique TCR beta chains that a later analysis counted. TCRdb's table, derived via immunoSEQ multiplex PCR, lists solely in-frame clones and lacks some. Clonal size and the V and J genes are those of that table, whereas D and trimming came from the DNA. The repertoire holds around 110,000 clones, with around 80% as singletons.

The specimen sequenced was PBMCs. This receptor was taken from a man aged 25 to 45 in good health and CMV-seropositive. The chain carries TRBV28 and TRBJ1-5; D may be TRBD1 (5 bases). The CDR3 region is CASSLGGNSNQPQHF. CDR3 coding DNA: TGTGCCAGCAGTTTAGGGGGGAATAGCAATCAGCCCCAGCATTTT.